This is a list of T cell receptor beta chains from one sample in a study of identical twins. MiXCR, run by TCRdb on the 5' RACE reads, gives a single entry per CDR3 protein. The sample lists some 1,600,000 distinct CDR3 sequences; under 35% were seen once. Sequencing was done on a sample of cord blood. These receptor sequences come from a newborn girl in good health. Both conserved end residues are part of each CDR3. D genes are given only for firm matches. A row's size may be missing; if present it is once, few, many or a size class.

j_call clone_size v_call d_call cdr3_aa cdr3_nt
TRBJ2-7 - TRBV3-1 - CASSPFPPGTYEQYF TGTGCCAGCAGCCCTTTCCCCCCGGGGACCTACGAGCAGTACTTC
TRBJ2-5 - TRBV7-6 TRBD2 CASSLYGGIETQYF TGTGCCAGCAGCCTTTACGGGGGGATAGAGACCCAGTACTTC
TRBJ1-1 - TRBV30 TRBD1 CAWSLQGSTEAFF TGTGCCTGGAGTTTACAGGGGAGCACTGAAGCTTTCTTT
TRBJ2-1 many TRBV12-3/TRBV12-4 TRBD2 CASDLAGFNEQFF TGTGCCAGCGACTTAGCGGGGTTCAATGAGCAGTTCTTC
TRBJ2-5 few TRBV5-6 - CASSPGGVGETQYF TGTGCCAGCAGCCCGGGTGGGGTCGGGGAGACCCAGTACTTC
TRBJ2-7 - TRBV27 TRBD2 CASSLSRGLAGGKYEQYF TGTGCCAGCAGTTTATCCAGGGGACTAGCGGGAGGGAAGTACGAGCAGTACTTC
TRBJ2-4 - TRBV11-2 TRBD2 CASSLGTGGPESIQYF TGTGCCAGCAGCTTAGGTACGGGAGGACCGGAAAGCATTCAGTACTTC
TRBJ1-2 - TRBV5-8 - CASSLRFRQGNYGYTF TGTGCCAGCAGCTTGAGGTTTCGCCAGGGGAACTATGGCTACACCTTC
TRBJ1-5 - TRBV28 - CASSLDKARQPQHF TGTGCCAGCAGTCTCGACAAGGCGCGGCAGCCCCAGCATTTT
TRBJ2-4 - TRBV28 - CASSFLGPSSYEQYFGTGKNIQYF -
TRBJ2-2 - TRBV4-1 TRBD1 CASSQVSRGRAGELFF TGCGCCAGCAGCCAAGTTTCCAGGGGGCGCGCCGGGGAGCTGTTTTTT
TRBJ1-4 few TRBV4-1 - CASSQVGSGTRNEKLFF TGCGCCAGCAGCCAAGTTGGATCCGGGACACGGAATGAAAAACTGTTTTTT
TRBJ2-2 - TRBV9 TRBD2 CASSVGRGRAGARNTGELFF TGTGCCAGCAGCGTAGGACGCGGGAGGGCTGGCGCACGGAACACCGGGGAGCTGTTTTTT
TRBJ1-5 few TRBV12-3/TRBV12-4 TRBD1 CASSWDRREQPQHF TGTGCCAGCAGTTGGGACAGGAGGGAACAGCCCCAGCATTTT
TRBJ2-2 - TRBV24-1 TRBD1 CATSDPPDRWNTGELFF TGTGCCACCAGTGATCCCCCGGACAGGTGGAACACCGGGGAGCTGTTTTTT
TRBJ2-7 few TRBV5-1 TRBD2 CASSLGVGTSPREQYF TGCGCCAGCAGCTTGGGAGTTGGGACTAGCCCTCGGGAGCAGTACTTC
TRBJ1-4 many TRBV4-2 - CASSQDQARKLFF TGTGCCAGCAGCCAAGATCAGGCGCGGAAACTGTTTTTT
TRBJ2-1 - TRBV20-1 - CSGGGETQFF TGCAGTGGAGGAGGAGAGACCCAGTTCTTC
TRBJ1-1 few TRBV29-1 - CSVYGGMNTEAFF TGCAGCGTTTATGGGGGGATGAACACTGAAGCTTTCTTT
TRBJ1-2 few TRBV7-2 TRBD1 CASSPRGRYYGYTF TGTGCCAGCAGCCCCAGGGGGCGCTACTATGGCTACACCTTC